This T cell receptor beta chain was captured by sequencing in a study of cytomegalovirus exposure and HLA in healthy donors. Study observations and caveats: The likely explanation for a cluster of highly shared sequence variants was sequencing artifact. Only CMV serostatus was available as immune exposure information.

Vbeta (60) and Jbeta (13) primers were used in the PCR. TCRdb keeps only in-frame clones here, not all; method: immunoSEQ multiplex PCR. The sample records roughly 110,000 clones, about 70% being singletons. Notes on this clone: The antigen remains unidentified.

The V and J ends lost 6 bases and 3 bases respectively, with 18 bases between them. CDR1 and CDR2 from the germline V gene are SGHDT and YYEEEE. The CDR3 spans 15 residues. Sequencing was performed on PBMCs. The TCR comes from a man under 40 in good health and CMV-seropositive. The gene calls are TRBV5-6 and TRBJ1-2; no firm D call. The CDR3 region has the DNA TGTGCCAGCATCCACCCCACCTACGTCGACTATGGCTACACCTTC. Residues: CASIHPTYVDYGYTF.